This T cell receptor (beta chain) was identified during a study of shared clonotypes between healthy human individuals. The CDR3 sequence is 14 residues long. Trimming cost V 2 bases and J 5 bases; bases outside gene matches: 5. Germline V lookup: CDR1 MNHEY, CDR2 SVGAGI. Produced via immunoSEQ multiplex PCR; TCRdb's table is partial and in-frame only. The table lists a few million clones, 85% to 95% of them singletons. Material: naive CD4+ T cells from PBMCs. Subset meaning: CD45RA+ positively selected. The rearrangement joins TRBV6-5 to TRBJ2-7; 8 bases agree with TRBD2. The sequence was obtained from a man younger than 35 in good health. Some clones in this sample may be carry-over from other donors' samples. The DNA for the CDR3 is TGTGCCAGCAGTTACGCCCGGGGGGGGGACGAGCAGTACTTC. This codes for CASSYARGGDEQYF.